The following is a T cell receptor beta chain sequence with its context. The data belong to a study of blood T cell repertoires in COVID-19. Study-wide background: The United States, Italy and Spain supplied acute and convalescent COVID-19 samples. T cells, B-cell-depleted T cells, or PBMCs supplied cDNA or gDNA.

Seattle cases were enrolled at active infection and followed longitudinally. Germline V gene lookup returns CDR1 LNHNV and CDR2 YYDKDF (reference sequence). V was pared by 0 bases and J by 4 bases, with 12 bases between. This CDR3 has 15 residues. Per the original data handling: Nucleated cell number was recorded as an estimate derived from reference gene primer amplification. TCRdb's table, derived via immunoSEQ multiplex PCR, lists solely in-frame clones and lacks some. V and J calls plus clone size are reproduced from that table; the DNA served to infer D and trimming. The top ten hold around 2.9% of the sample, which has tens of thousands of clones, around 92% seen once.

The rearrangement uses TRBV15 and TRBJ2-5; TRBD2 is a possible D gene (6 bases). The receptor's source is a man between 45 and 60 years old with COVID-19, enrolled during active disease. Sequences were obtained from peripheral blood. The CDR3 loop reads CATSRDSGVGETQYF. Written as DNA, the CDR3 is TGTGCCACCAGCAGAGATTCGGGGGTTGGAGAGACCCAGTACTTC.